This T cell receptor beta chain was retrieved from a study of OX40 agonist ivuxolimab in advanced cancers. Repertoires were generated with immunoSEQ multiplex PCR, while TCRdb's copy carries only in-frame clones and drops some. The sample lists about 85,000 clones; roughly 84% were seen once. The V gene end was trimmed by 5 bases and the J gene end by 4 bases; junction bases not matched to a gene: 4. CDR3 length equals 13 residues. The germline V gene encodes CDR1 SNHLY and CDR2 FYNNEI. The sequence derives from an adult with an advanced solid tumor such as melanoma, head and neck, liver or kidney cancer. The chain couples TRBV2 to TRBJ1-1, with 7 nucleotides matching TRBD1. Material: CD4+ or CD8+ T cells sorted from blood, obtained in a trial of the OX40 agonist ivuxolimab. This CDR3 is CASSQDRVTEAFF. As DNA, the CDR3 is TGTGCCAGCAGTCAAGACAGGGTCACTGAAGCTTTCTTT.